The following is a TCR beta chain sequence with its context. It has no known antigen specificity. Base qualities are missing; no much larger clone stands one base away. The CDR3 regions of human TCRbeta chains were subjected to immunosequencing. The study's own analysis went as follows. Repertoire TCRs were matched against a reference library of SARS-CoV-2-specific TCRs generated with the MIRA antigen-specificity platform. Breadth was defined as the fraction of unique TCRs that were SARS-CoV-2-associated, and depth was defined as the fraction of total T cells that were SARS-CoV-2-associated. Each spike-specific TCR was assigned to its reactive spike region and to a CD4 or CD8 class using the MIRA data. Log10-transformed breadth and depth values were compared by one-way ANOVA with Sidak's multiple comparisons tests. The table was pulled from immuneACCESS by TCRdb, which kept in-frame rearrangements only. Such tables lose some clones; where checked, under half of the loss comes from unresolved V genes, and the rest has no known cause. V, J and clone size derive from that table, while D and trimming were established from the DNA sequence. The sample table shows 97,000 or so clones, and roughly 88% are seen once. Less than 3% of the sample lies in the top ten.

The data belong to a study of T cell responses to AZD1222 COVID-19 vaccine (dated by TCRdb to about 2021). As for the study more broadly: AZD1222 recipients given second doses at about 4 weeks or at about 12 weeks were pooled, since spike-specific TCR depth and breadth were not found to differ between the two schedules. Trial participants were enrolled by age into 18-55, 56-69 and 70-plus year subgroups, with approximately 150, 30 and 60 TCR-sequenced participants respectively. A total of about 250 trial participants underwent TCR sequencing, of whom nearly 210 had received two doses of AZD1222 and around 26 had received two doses of the MenACWY control vaccine.

The study at large found these results: The whole spike protein was spanned by vaccine-associated CD4 TCRs, and dominant responses were seen in regions 160-218 and 743-854. After two AZD1222 doses, both the breadth and the depth of spike-specific TCRs were significantly higher than at day 0 and than in MenACWY recipients. Because no day 14 peak-response samples were available, repertoires were characterized only after the peak T cell response. Most participants were white British and females outnumbered males, and the authors suggested that clonal diversity may have been underestimated. Conclusions about previously exposed vaccinees are limited, since just five or six AZD1222 recipients were seropositive for SARS-CoV-2 at baseline. Epitopes outside the regions mutated in the B.1.351 and B.1.1.7 variants were reportedly recognized by nearly half of the unique spike-specific TCRs. In the small 56-69-year group, the increase in depth fell short of significance, most likely because of low power.

Per the publication, the time point label means: baseline before first vaccination. Vaccinee samples came from UK trials COV001 and COV002, including a single-blind randomized controlled phase 2/3 trial of AZD1222 (ChAdOx1 nCoV-19) in healthy adults. For TCRbeta chain sequencing, PBMC samples were collected from trial participants at day 0 and at day 28 after the second dose. The sequence was collected from an adult in good health. The sequences come from peripheral blood, collected on day 0 of AZD1222 vaccination.

The nucleotide sequence is given as TGTGCCAGCAGCGTAGGTGTGAGTGTGGGGACGACCGGCTACACCTTC. Translation gives CASSVGVSVGTTGYTF. Recombination joined TRBV9 with TRBJ1-2; TRBD1 might be the D gene, on 5 matching bases. CDR1 and CDR2 (SGDLS, YYNGEE) derive from the germline V gene. The CDR3 numbers 16 residues from cysteine through phenylalanine. Here the CDR3 DNA is all that survives: 48 bases in frame from base 1. Trimming at the junction amounts to 0 bases on V and 8 bases on J, and the germline ends lie 20 bases apart.